One TCR beta chain is described in this entry. Its target is not known. The tumor samples were collected prior to definitive surgery or chemotherapy. The data are from a study of high-grade serous ovarian cancer treatment subgroups. Whole-study findings and limits: Repertoire similarity ranged about 0.1 to 0.85 between tumors of one patient.

TCRdb keeps only in-frame clones here, not all; method: immunoSEQ multiplex PCR. Among 5,500 to 6,000 clones, roughly two thirds were seen once, and the ten largest hold more than 7.5%. Source material: tumor tissue. This sequence was found in a human donor with high-grade serous ovarian cancer.

The CDR3 is CASSPQGTNTEAFF. CDR3 in DNA: TGCGCCAGCAGCCCACAGGGGACGAACACTGAAGCTTTCTTT. This chain joins TRBV5-1 and TRBJ1-1; 7 nucleotides agree with TRBD1. Per germline, CDR1 SGHRS and CDR2 YFSETQ. V lost 4 bases and J lost 1; bases outside the gene matches: 4. The CDR3 has 14 residues.